The clone carrying this T cell receptor (beta chain) was detected only a few times. The target antigen is unknown. A single record per CDR3 protein comes from TCRdb applying MiXCR to the 5' RACE reads. Found here are around 31,000 distinct CDR3 sequences, more than 30% of them singletons; the top ten hold 35% to 50%. This record belongs to a study of CD8 T cells in ankylosing spondylitis. The CDR3 is 15 residues long. The V gene lost 4 bases and the J gene lost 4 bases, with 14 bases spanning the gap. Germline V gene sequence: CDR1 SEHNR, CDR2 FQNEAQ (reference sequence). Study results and caveats: Significantly higher representation of disease-linked clones was reported for matched ankylosing spondylitis synovial fluid. A subset of motif variants has previously been described in the synovial fluid and blood of reactive arthritis. What seemed typical of ankylosing spondylitis blood was a TCR beta motif built from roughly eight highly homologous variants. CD8+ disease-linked clones were present at relatively low frequencies in blood.

This TCR was recovered from a male donor with ankylosing spondylitis. Sample: synovial fluid, either unsorted or a sorted T cell fraction (not recorded which). The chain has TRBV7-9 and TRBJ1-3; the D is unclear. The CDR3 loop is CASSSPRRPGNTIYF. Written as DNA, the CDR3 is TGTGCCAGCAGCTCCCCTCGACGGCCGGGAAACACCATATATTTT.